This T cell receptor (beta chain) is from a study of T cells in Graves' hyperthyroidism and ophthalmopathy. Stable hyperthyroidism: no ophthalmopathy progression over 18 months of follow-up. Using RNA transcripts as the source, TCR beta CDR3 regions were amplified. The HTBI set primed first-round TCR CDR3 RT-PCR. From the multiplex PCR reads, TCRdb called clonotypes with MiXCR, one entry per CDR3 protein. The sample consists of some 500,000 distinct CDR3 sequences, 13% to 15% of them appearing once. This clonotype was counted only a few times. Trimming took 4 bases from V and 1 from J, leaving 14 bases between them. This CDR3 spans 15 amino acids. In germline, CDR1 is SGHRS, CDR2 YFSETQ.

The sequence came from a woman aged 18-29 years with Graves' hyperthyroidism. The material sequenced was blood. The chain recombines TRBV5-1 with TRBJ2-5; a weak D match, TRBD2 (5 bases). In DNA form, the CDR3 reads TGCGCCAGCAGCCCGTTCCTGGCGGGCCAAGAGACCCAGTACTTC. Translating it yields CASSPFLAGQETQYF.